The clone carrying this T cell receptor beta chain was counted at least ten times. Its antigen remains unidentified. Clones were sequenced by immunoSEQ multiplex PCR, and TCRdb holds only the in-frame ones, with some missing. The data show about 32,000 clones, none appearing only once, with under 5% held by the ten largest. This sample is part of a study of T cell clonality in common variable immunodeficiency. Broader study findings: Fewer deletions and N-nucleotide insertions were reportedly seen in common variable immunodeficiency TCR beta sequences.

Material for sequencing was peripheral blood mononuclear cells. The TCR sequence derives from a person between 18 and 75 years old in good health.

The CDR3 protein is CASSLVAAWDEQFF. The sequenced part of the CDR3 DNA is TGTGCCAGCAGTCTTGTAGCCGCCTGGGATGAG. The V gene is TRBV5-6, the J gene TRBJ2-1; D not certain. The observed sequence ends 3 residues before the CDR3 terminus, with the missing tail filled in from the germline J gene. The CDR3 sequence is 14 residues long. With 5 bases removed from V and 8 bases from J, the gap between germline ends came to 17 bases. Per the germline V gene, CDR1 is SGHDT and CDR2 is YYEEEE. Complete variable domain (other parts from reference TRBV5-6 and TRBJ2-1): DAGVTQSPTHLIKTRGQQVTLRCSPKSGHDTVSWYQQALGQGPQFIFQYYEEEERQRGNFPDRFSGHQFPNYSSELNVNALLLGDSALYLCASSLVAAWDEQFFGPGTRLTVL.